This T cell receptor (beta chain) appears in the sequencing data of a study of blood T cell repertoires in COVID-19. Study-level information: The samples span acute and convalescent COVID-19 from the United States, Italy and Spain. T cells, B-cell-depleted T cells, or PBMCs provided the cDNA or gDNA that served as material.

Authors' processing steps: Estimation of nucleated cell counts was performed using reference gene primer amplification. Measured with immunoSEQ multiplex PCR; TCRdb has only the in-frame clones, and not every one. V and J calls and clone size are those listed in that table; D and trimming were worked out from the DNA. The sample has more than 65,000 clones, roughly 80% seen once. Per germline, CDR1 LGHNA and CDR2 YSLEER. This CDR3 region has 13 residues. Trimming took 2 bases from V and 5 from J, leaving 7 bases between them. The chain couples TRBV4-3 to TRBJ1-5, with D hard to call. The receptor comes from a man in his sixties with active or convalescent COVID-19. The sample comprised peripheral blood. The CDR3 nucleotides are TGCGCCAGCAGCCAACGGGTGGATCAGCCCCAGCATTTT. Translated: CASSQRVDQPQHF.